What follows describes a single T cell receptor (beta chain). The antigen is not known. This entry is derived from a study of shared clonotypes between healthy human individuals. TCRdb's copy holds only in-frame clones and misses some; the assay was immunoSEQ multiplex PCR. The repertoire holds roughly 2.2 million clones, over 90% seen once, with 0.35% to 0.45% in the top ten. General study findings and limits: In several donors, about 5% of naive CD4 clonotypes appeared in common. Limited genetic and exposure-history diversity came from having few donors. Generally, naive subsets came out with larger estimated richness than memory subsets.

Germline lookup yields CDR1 KGHSH and CDR2 LQKENI. J lost 9 bases, V lost 1 base, and 4 bases had no gene match. The CDR3 is 14 amino acids. The chain employs TRBV18 and TRBJ2-1, with 9 bases matching TRBD1. The sequence derives from a man aged 18-30 years in good health. Some clones in this sample may be carry-over from other donors' samples. The specimen sequenced was naive CD4+ T cells from PBMCs. Subset denoted: CD45RA+ positively selected. The CDR3 bases are TGTGCCAGCTCACCACTTGGACAGGGGATTGAGCAGTTCTTC. Translation gives CASSPLGQGIEQFF.